The following is a T cell receptor (beta chain) sequence with its context. Its antigen has not been determined. Base qualities are not at hand, and no much larger clone is one base apart. The source of the sample is a study of blood T cell repertoires in COVID-19 (dated by TCRdb to the early 2020s). The study in broad terms: Collaborator samples came from the United States, Italy and Spain and covered acute and convalescent phases of COVID-19. The prospective study material was composed of cDNA or gDNA derived from T cells, B-cell-depleted T cells, or PBMCs. The dataset comprised deeply sampled blood TCRbeta repertoires from subjects exposed to, actively infected with, or recovered from COVID-19. The repertoires were released in a freely available public database meant as a resource for research on the immune response to SARS-CoV-2. Samples were obtained from the ongoing ImmuneRACE study (first 160 participants) and from 1,254 subjects provided by 6 global collaborators. A de-identified subject ID, COVID-19 status, age in years and sex were almost always included in the sample metadata. Where HLA class I and class II types were available, the types were taken from metadata supplied by the sample provider, not from assay-based typing. Results the study describes overall, beyond this receptor: The quantity of clinical and demographic metadata differed by source and by participant and was supplied without curation.

The immunoSEQ Assay, a bias-controlled multiplex PCR, was used to amplify TCRbeta CDR3 regions from genomic DNA. In the source study's methods: The number of nucleated cells in each sample was estimated by amplification of reference gene primers within the assay. To quantify the absolute abundance of each unique TCRbeta CDR3 rearrangement, sequence reads were collapsed and filtered. For each sample, productive Simpson clonality was calculated as the square root of Simpson's diversity index across productive rearrangements. The clones in this table, taken by TCRdb from immuneACCESS, are in-frame only. Not every clone is retained; where verified, under half of the shortfall comes from an unresolved V gene, and the cause of the rest is unknown. D and trimming come from the DNA, and the V and J calls and clone size come from that table. This sample lists around 160,000 clones; approximately 88% were detected once. The ten top clones hold approximately 1.2% of the sample.

Enrolling through a virtual design, the prospective study's participants ranged in age from roughly 18 to 90 years and lived across approximately 25 United States geographic areas. To assign participants to cohorts, the prospective study relied on clinical history that participants themselves reported in a screening survey and a study questionnaire. In the prospective study, mobile phlebotomists collected whole blood, serum and a nasopharyngeal or oropharyngeal swab from each participant. Participants in the prospective study had the option to provide additional blood draws and questionnaires over an approximately two-month period. Prospective study blood samples were shipped either frozen or at room temperature before DNA extraction. Taken from the germline V gene (reference sequence), the CDR1 and CDR2 loops are SGHNT and YYREEE. Trimming takes 4 bases from V and 0 bases from J, and the germline ends sit 10 bases apart. The CDR3, cysteine through phenylalanine, is 14 amino acids long. CDR3 DNA only is kept here, 42 bases in frame from base 1.

This clonotype originated in a woman aged 25-40 years with acute COVID-19. The chain links TRBV5-4 with TRBJ1-1, and perhaps TRBD1 as D gene, on 6 matching bases. The specimen was PBMCs or T cells enriched from blood (not recorded which). The CDR3 has the sequence CASSLDSMNTEAFF. The DNA reads as follows: TGTGCCAGCAGCCTGGACAGTATGAACACTGAAGCTTTCTTT.